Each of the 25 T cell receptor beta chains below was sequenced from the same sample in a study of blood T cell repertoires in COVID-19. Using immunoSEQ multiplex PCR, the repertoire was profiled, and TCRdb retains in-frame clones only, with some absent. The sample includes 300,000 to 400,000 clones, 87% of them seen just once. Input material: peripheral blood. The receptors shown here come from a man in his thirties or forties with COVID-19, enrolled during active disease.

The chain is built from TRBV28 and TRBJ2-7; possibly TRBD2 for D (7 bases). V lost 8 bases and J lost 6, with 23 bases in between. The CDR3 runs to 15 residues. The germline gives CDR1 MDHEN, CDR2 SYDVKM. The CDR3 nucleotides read TGTGCCAGCGGAGGGGGGGCCCCTGTTATTACCGAGCAGTACTTC. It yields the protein CASGGGAPVITEQYF.

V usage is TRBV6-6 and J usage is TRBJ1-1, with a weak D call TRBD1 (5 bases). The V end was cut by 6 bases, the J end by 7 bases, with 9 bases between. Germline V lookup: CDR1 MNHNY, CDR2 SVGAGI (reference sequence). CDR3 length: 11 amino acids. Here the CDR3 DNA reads TGTGCCAGCAGGAGGGGAGGTGAAGCTTTCTTT. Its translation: CASRRGGEAFF.

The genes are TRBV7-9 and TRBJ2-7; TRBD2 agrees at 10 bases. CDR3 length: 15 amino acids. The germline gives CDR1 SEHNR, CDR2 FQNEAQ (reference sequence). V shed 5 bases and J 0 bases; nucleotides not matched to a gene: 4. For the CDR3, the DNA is TGTGCCAGCAGCGGCGGACTAGCGGCCTCCTACGAGCAGTACTTC. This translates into CASSGGLAASYEQYF.

CDR3 amino acids: CASSLDGYSNQPQHF. The CDR3 nucleotides are TGTGCCAGCAGCTTAGACGGGTATAGCAATCAGCCCCAGCATTTT. This chain connects TRBV7-2 to TRBJ1-5; D gene ambiguous. Trimming took off 1 base at V and 0 bases at J, with 7 bases between the two ends. Germline-derived CDR1 and CDR2 are SGHTA and FQGNSA. The CDR3 has 15 amino acids.

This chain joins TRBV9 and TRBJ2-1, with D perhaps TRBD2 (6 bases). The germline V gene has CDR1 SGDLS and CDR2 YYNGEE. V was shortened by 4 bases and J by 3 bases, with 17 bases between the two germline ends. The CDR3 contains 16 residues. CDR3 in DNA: TGTGCCAGCAGCCCCGGGGGTTTAGGGAACTACAATGAGCAGTTCTTC. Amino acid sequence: CASSPGGLGNYNEQFF. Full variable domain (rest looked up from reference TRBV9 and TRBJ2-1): DSGVTQTPKHLITATGQRVTLRCSPRSGDLSVYWYQQSLDQGLQFLIQYYNGEERAKGNILERFSAQQFPDLHSELNLSSLELGDSALYFCASSPGGLGNYNEQFFGPGTRLTVL.

CDR3 nucleotide sequence: TGCGCCAGCAGCGGGGAGGGGGGACCAAAATACAATGAGCAGTTCTTC. Translating gives CASSGEGGPKYNEQFF. This chain connects TRBV4-3 to TRBJ2-1; possibly TRBD2 for D (7 bases). The length of the CDR3 is 16 residues. Germline-derived CDR1 and CDR2 are LGHNA and YSLEER. Between the trimmed V and J ends, which lost 5 bases and 4 bases, there was a span of 18 bases.

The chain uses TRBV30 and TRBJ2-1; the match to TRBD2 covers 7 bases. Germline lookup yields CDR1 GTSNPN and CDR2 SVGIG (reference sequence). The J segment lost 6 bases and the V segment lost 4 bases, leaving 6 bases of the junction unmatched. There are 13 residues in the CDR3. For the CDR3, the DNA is TGTGCCTGGATTCGCGGGAGTAGCAATGAGCAGTTCTTC. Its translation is CAWIRGSSNEQFF.

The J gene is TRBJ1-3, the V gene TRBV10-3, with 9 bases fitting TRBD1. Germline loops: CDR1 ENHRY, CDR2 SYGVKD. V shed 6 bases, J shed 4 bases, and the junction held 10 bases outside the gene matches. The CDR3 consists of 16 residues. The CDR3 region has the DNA TGTGCCATCAGCAAGGGACAGGGAAGAGAGGGAAACACCATATATTTT. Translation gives CAISKGQGREGNTIYF.

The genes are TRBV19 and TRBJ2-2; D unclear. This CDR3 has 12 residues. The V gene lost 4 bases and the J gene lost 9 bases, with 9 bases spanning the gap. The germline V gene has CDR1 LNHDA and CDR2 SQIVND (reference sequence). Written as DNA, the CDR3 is TGTGCCAGTAGTACCCCGCGCCGGGAGCTGTTTTTT. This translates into CASSTPRRELFF. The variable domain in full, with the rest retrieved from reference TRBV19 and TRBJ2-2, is DGGITQSPKYLFRKEGQNVTLSCEQNLNHDAMYWYRQDPGQGLRLIYYSQIVNDFQKGDIAEGYSVSREKKESFPLTVTSAQKNPTAFYLCASSTPRRELFFGEGSRLTVL.

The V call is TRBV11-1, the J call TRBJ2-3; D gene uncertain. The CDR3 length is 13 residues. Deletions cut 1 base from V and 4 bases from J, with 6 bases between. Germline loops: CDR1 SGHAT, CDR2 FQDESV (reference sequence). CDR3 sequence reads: CASSLVQADTQYF. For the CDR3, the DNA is TGTGCCAGCAGCTTAGTCCAGGCAGATACGCAGTATTTT.

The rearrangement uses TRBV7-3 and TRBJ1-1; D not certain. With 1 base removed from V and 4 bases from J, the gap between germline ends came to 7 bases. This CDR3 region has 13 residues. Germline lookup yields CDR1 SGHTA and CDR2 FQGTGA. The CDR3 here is CASSLKGGTEAFF. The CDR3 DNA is TGTGCCAGCAGCTTAAAGGGAGGCACTGAAGCTTTCTTT.

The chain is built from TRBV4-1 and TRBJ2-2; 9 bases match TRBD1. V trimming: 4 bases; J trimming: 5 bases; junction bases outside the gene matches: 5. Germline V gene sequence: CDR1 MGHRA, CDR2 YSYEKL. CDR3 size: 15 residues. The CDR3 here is CASSPYRGRTGELFF. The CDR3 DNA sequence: TGCGCCAGCAGCCCTTACAGGGGGCGGACCGGGGAGCTGTTTTTT.

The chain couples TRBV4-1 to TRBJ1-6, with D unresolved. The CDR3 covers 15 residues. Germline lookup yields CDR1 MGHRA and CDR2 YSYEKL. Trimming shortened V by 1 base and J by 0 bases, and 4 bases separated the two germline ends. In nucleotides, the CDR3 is TGCGCCAGCAGCCAAGGGAGCTCCTATAATTCACCCCTCCACTTT. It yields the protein CASSQGSSYNSPLHF.

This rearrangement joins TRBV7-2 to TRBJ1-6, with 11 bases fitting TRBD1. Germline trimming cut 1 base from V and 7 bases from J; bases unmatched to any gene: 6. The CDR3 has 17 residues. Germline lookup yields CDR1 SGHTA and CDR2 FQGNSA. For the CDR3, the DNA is TGTGCCAGCAGCTTAGGCCGGACAGGGGGCGCAAATTCACCCCTCCACTTT. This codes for CASSLGRTGGANSPLHF.

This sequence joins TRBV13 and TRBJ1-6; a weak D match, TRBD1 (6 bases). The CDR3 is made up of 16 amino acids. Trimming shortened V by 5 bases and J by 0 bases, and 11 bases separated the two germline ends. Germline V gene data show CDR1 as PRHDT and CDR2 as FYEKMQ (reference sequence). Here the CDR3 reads CASSRTANSYNSPLHF. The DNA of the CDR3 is TGTGCCAGCAGCCGGACAGCAAACTCCTATAATTCACCCCTCCACTTT.

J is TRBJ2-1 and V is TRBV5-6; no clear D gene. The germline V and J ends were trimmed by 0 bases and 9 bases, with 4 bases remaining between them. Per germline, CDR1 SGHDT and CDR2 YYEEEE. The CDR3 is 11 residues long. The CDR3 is CASSLDIEQFF. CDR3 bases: TGTGCCAGCAGCTTGGATATTGAGCAGTTCTTC. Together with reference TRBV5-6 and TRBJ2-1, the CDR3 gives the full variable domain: DAGVTQSPTHLIKTRGQQVTLRCSPKSGHDTVSWYQQALGQGPQFIFQYYEEEERQRGNFPDRFSGHQFPNYSSELNVNALLLGDSALYLCASSLDIEQFFGPGTRLTVL.

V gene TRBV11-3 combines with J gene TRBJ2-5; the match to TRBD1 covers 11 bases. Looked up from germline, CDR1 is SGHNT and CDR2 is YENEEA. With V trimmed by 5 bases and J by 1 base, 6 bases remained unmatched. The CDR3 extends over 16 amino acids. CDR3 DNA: TGTGCCAGCAGCCAACGGACAGGGGGCGGCCAAGAGACCCAGTACTTC. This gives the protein CASSQRTGGGQETQYF.

The CDR3 DNA reads as TGTGCCAGCAGCCTGACAGGAGCAACGTACTTC. Residues: CASSLTGATYF. This chain uses TRBV13 with TRBJ2-7; possibly TRBD1 for D (6 bases). Germline V gene lookup returns CDR1 PRHDT and CDR2 FYEKMQ (reference sequence). The CDR3 runs to 11 residues. The V gene lost 5 bases and the J gene lost 12 bases, with 14 bases spanning the gap.

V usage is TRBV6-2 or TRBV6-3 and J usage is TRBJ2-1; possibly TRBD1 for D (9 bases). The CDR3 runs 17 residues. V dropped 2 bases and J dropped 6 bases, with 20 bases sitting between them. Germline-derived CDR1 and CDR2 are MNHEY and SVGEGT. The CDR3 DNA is TGTGCCAGCAGTTACCACAGGGGGCGGGAGGACCGCAATGAGCAGTTCTTC. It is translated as CASSYHRGREDRNEQFF.

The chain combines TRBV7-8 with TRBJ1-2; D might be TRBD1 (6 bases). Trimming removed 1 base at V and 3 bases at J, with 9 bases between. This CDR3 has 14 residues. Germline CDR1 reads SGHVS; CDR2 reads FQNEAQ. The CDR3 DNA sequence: TGTGCCAGCAGCTTAGACGCAGGGGACTATGGCTACACCTTC. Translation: CASSLDAGDYGYTF.

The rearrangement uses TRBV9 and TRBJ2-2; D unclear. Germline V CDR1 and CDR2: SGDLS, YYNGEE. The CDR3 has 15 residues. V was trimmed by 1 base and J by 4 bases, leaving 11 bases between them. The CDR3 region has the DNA TGTGCCAGCAGCGTAAGAAGCGTTACCACCGGGGAGCTGTTTTTT. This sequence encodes CASSVRSVTTGELFF.

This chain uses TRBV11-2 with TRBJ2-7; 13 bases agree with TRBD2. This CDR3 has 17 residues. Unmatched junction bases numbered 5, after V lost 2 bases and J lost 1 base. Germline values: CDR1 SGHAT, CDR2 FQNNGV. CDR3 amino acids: CASSLSPGLAGSYEQYF. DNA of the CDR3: TGTGCCAGCAGCTTATCTCCGGGACTAGCGGGGTCCTACGAGCAGTACTTC.

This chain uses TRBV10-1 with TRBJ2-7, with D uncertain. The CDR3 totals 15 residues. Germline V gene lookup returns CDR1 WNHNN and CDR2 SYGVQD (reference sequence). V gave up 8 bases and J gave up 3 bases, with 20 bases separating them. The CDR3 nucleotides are TGCGCCAGCCCTACTGCCCTGAACCCCAACTACGAGCAGTACTTC. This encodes CASPTALNPNYEQYF.

The CDR3 here is CASSLAGTGLGEQYF. The CDR3 DNA reads TGCGCCAGCAGCTTGGCCGGGACAGGGTTGGGTGAGCAGTACTTC. The chain links TRBV5-1 to TRBJ2-7; 9 nucleotides line up with TRBD1. There are 15 residues in the CDR3. CDR1 and CDR2 (germline): SGHRS, YFSETQ. V dropped 0 bases and J dropped 7; count of bases not matched to a gene: 8.

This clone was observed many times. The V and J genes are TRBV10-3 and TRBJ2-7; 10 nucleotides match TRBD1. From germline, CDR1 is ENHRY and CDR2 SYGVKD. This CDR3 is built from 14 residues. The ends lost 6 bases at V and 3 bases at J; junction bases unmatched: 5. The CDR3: CAIRAGTGVYEQYF. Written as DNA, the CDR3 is TGTGCCATCAGGGCCGGGACAGGGGTCTACGAGCAGTACTTC.